These 20 T cell receptor beta chains originate from one sample sequenced in a study of cytomegalovirus exposure and HLA in healthy donors. Profiled with immunoSEQ multiplex PCR; TCRdb holds only in-frame clones, not every one. Of about 310,000 clones in the sample, around 90% were seen once. Sequencing was done on a sample of PBMCs. These receptors all come from a man aged 25 to 40 in good health and CMV-seronegative.

This clone was recorded a few times. The V gene is TRBV5-4, the J gene TRBJ2-2; D not resolved. The CDR3 covers 15 residues. Germline values: CDR1 SGHNT, CDR2 YYREEE (reference sequence). With 0 bases removed from V and 3 bases from J, the gap between germline ends came to 9 bases. The CDR3 DNA follows: TGTGCCAGCAGCTTGGGTACAAAATACACCGGGGAGCTGTTTTTT. It encodes CASSLGTKYTGELFF. The complete variable domain, with remaining parts taken from reference TRBV5-4 and TRBJ2-2, reads ETGVTQSPTHLIKTRGQQVTLRCSSQSGHNTVSWYQQALGQGPQFIFQYYREEENGRGNFPPRFSGLQFPNYSSELNVNALELDDSALYLCASSLGTKYTGELFFGEGSRLTVL.

The genes are TRBV4-1 and TRBJ2-2; 8 nucleotides match TRBD1. This CDR3 is 18 amino acids long. Germline CDR1 reads MGHRA; CDR2 reads YSYEKL. The J segment lost 9 bases and the V segment lost 2 bases, leaving 17 bases of the junction unmatched. The CDR3 region has the DNA TGCGCCAGCAGCCAAATTTCAGGGGGCCCATTGAAGTCCAGGGAGCTGTTTTTT. Translation gives CASSQISGGPLKSRELFF.

The chain is built from TRBV6-5 and TRBJ2-5; D is possibly TRBD2 (5 bases). CDR3 length: 15 amino acids. Germline CDR1 reads MNHEY; CDR2 reads SVGAGI. V lost 5 bases and J 4 bases, leaving 17 bases between the germline ends. The CDR3 nucleotides are TGTGCCAGCAGTATGACGGGGAGCGCAGGAGAGACCCAGTACTTC. Translated: CASSMTGSAGETQYF.

The chain is built from TRBV6-1 and TRBJ1-5; no clear D. Germline assignment: CDR1 MNHNS and CDR2 SASEGT. The CDR3 spans 14 residues. Trimming shortened V by 7 bases and J by 1 base, and 11 bases separated the two germline ends. CDR3 region: CASNRGPSNQPQHF. The CDR3 DNA follows: TGTGCCAGCAATAGAGGGCCGAGCAATCAGCCCCAGCATTTT.

J is TRBJ2-7 and V is TRBV27; 8 bases fit TRBD1. The CDR3 sequence is 14 residues long. Germline lookup yields CDR1 MNHEY and CDR2 SMNVEV (reference sequence). Trimming at V came to 2 bases and at J to 2 bases, leaving 2 bases not matched to a gene. DNA for the CDR3: TGTGCCAGCAGTTTAAGACAGGGGCCCTACGAGCAGTACTTC. Amino acids: CASSLRQGPYEQYF.

V gene TRBV27 combines with J gene TRBJ1-6; tentatively, D is TRBD1 (6 bases). Germline-derived CDR1 and CDR2 are MNHEY and SMNVEV (reference sequence). The CDR3 is 15 residues long. The V and J ends lost 2 bases and 9 bases respectively, with 14 bases between them. The CDR3 nucleotides read TGTGCCAGCAGTTTAGGGAGGGGGGGAGGTTCACCCCTCCACTTT. Protein sequence: CASSLGRGGGSPLHF.

The rearrangement uses TRBV5-4 and TRBJ2-3; D not resolved. This CDR3 spans 11 amino acids. With 3 bases removed from V and 3 bases from J, the gap between germline ends came to 2 bases. CDR1 and CDR2 from the germline V gene are SGHNT and YYREEE (reference sequence). The CDR3 nucleotides are TGTGCCAGCAGCTCGACAGATACGCAGTATTTT. This encodes CASSSTDTQYF.

The chain links TRBV5-1 to TRBJ2-7, with TRBD1 identical over 7 bases. The V segment lost 4 bases and the J segment 3 bases; nucleotides outside the gene matches: 10. From germline, CDR1 is SGHRS and CDR2 YFSETQ. This CDR3 comprises 15 residues. CDR3 sequence reads: CASSRNGQALYEQYF. The CDR3, as DNA: TGCGCCAGCAGCAGGAACGGACAGGCCCTCTACGAGCAGTACTTC.

The genes are TRBV5-6 and TRBJ1-2, with 9 bases aligning to TRBD1. CDR1 and CDR2 (germline): SGHDT, YYEEEE. This CDR3 has 13 residues. Trimming removed 0 bases from V and 8 bases from J; junction bases left unmatched: 2. CDR3: CASSLGDRVGYTF. DNA for the CDR3: TGTGCCAGCAGCTTGGGGGACAGGGTCGGCTACACCTTC.

V and J are TRBV5-5 and TRBJ2-1; no clear D. This CDR3 is built from 16 residues. Germline V gene lookup returns CDR1 SGHKS and CDR2 YYEKEE (reference sequence). V gave up 3 bases and J gave up 0 bases, with 13 bases separating them. CDR3 bases: TGTGCCAGCAGCTCTAGACTCTTAAGCTCCTACAATGAGCAGTTCTTC. Translation: CASSSRLLSSYNEQFF.

This chain links TRBV18 with TRBJ2-7; the match to TRBD2 covers 12 bases. Unmatched junction bases numbered 4, after V lost 3 bases and J lost 1 base. This CDR3 comprises 16 residues. Germline CDR1 is KGHSH and CDR2 is LQKENI. The CDR3 is CASSPGLAGPSYEQYF. The CDR3 region has the DNA TGTGCCAGCTCACCCGGACTAGCGGGGCCTTCCTACGAGCAGTACTTC. Drawing the rest from reference TRBV18 and TRBJ2-7, the complete variable domain is NAGVMQNPRHLVRRRGQEARLRCSPMKGHSHVYWYRQLPEEGLKFMVYLQKENIIDESGMPKERFSAEFPKEGPSILRIQQVVRGDSAAYFCASSPGLAGPSYEQYFGPGTRLTVT.

The rearrangement uses TRBV6-5 and TRBJ1-1; D gene unclear. Looked up from germline, CDR1 is MNHEY and CDR2 is SVGAGI. Trimming left V 6 bases short and J 0 bases short, with 8 bases between. This CDR3 has 13 residues. The CDR3 spells CASRRKMNTEAFF. The CDR3 nucleotides are TGTGCCAGCAGGCGAAAAATGAACACTGAAGCTTTCTTT.

The chain joins TRBV7-8 to TRBJ1-6; D may be TRBD1 (5 bases). V lost 4 bases and J 6 bases, leaving 19 bases between the germline ends. This CDR3 has 17 amino acids. Germline values: CDR1 SGHVS, CDR2 FQNEAQ. In DNA, the CDR3 is TGTGCCAGCAGCTCCCGTGTCCCGGCAGGGATTAATTCACCCCTCCACTTT. Amino acids: CASSSRVPAGINSPLHF.

The chain combines TRBV6-6 with TRBJ2-2; the match to TRBD1 covers 7 bases. V lost 7 bases, J lost 4 bases, and 9 bases stayed unmatched. CDR3 length: 15 amino acids. The germline V gene has CDR1 MNHNY and CDR2 SVGAGI (reference sequence). The CDR3 DNA is TGTGCCAGCAAACCGGGACAGCTCTCCACCGGGGAGCTGTTTTTT. Amino acid sequence: CASKPGQLSTGELFF.

The chain links TRBV18 to TRBJ1-2, with TRBD1 as a possible D gene (5 bases). This CDR3 is 17 amino acids long. From germline, CDR1 is KGHSH and CDR2 LQKENI. With 3 bases removed from V and 3 bases from J, the gap between germline ends came to 20 bases. The CDR3 here is CASSPQGLTSWDYGYTF. The CDR3 DNA follows: TGTGCCAGCTCACCTCAGGGACTGACCTCCTGGGACTATGGCTACACCTTC.

V and J are TRBV11-3 and TRBJ1-1; 8 bases agree with TRBD1. CDR3 length: 16 residues. Germline V CDR1 and CDR2: SGHNT, YENEEA. The ends lost 1 base at V and 2 bases at J; junction bases unmatched: 6. The CDR3 DNA reads TGTGCCAGCAGCTTAGGGGCAGGGGGCGCCAACACTGAAGCTTTCTTT. As protein: CASSLGAGGANTEAFF. Supplemented by reference TRBV11-3 and TRBJ1-1, the full variable domain reads EAGVVQSPRYKIIEKKQPVAFWCNPISGHNTLYWYLQNLGQGPELLIRYENEEAVDDSQLPKDRFSAERLKGVDSTLKIQPAELGDSAVYLCASSLGAGGANTEAFFGQGTRLTVV.

This chain connects TRBV5-6 to TRBJ2-7; TRBD1 matches 11 bases. The germline CDR1 and CDR2 sequences are SGHDT and YYEEEE. This CDR3 has 14 amino acids. The V segment lost 3 bases and the J segment 8 bases; nucleotides outside the gene matches: 7. The CDR3 DNA is TGTGCCAGCAGCTGGGACAGGGGGTCTTCCAAGCAGTACTTC. As protein: CASSWDRGSSKQYF.

J is TRBJ1-6 and V is TRBV7-6, with D possibly matching TRBD1 (5 bases). Trimming took off 1 base at V and 7 bases at J, with 14 bases between the two ends. CDR1 SGHVS and CDR2 FNYEAQ come from the germline V gene. The CDR3 runs to 16 residues. The CDR3 DNA sequence: TGTGCCAGCAGCTTAGAGGCAGGGATTCGAAATTCACCCCTCCACTTT. It is translated as CASSLEAGIRNSPLHF.

This clone was counted a few times. This chain joins TRBV10-3 and TRBJ2-1, with 10 bases matching TRBD2. CDR1 and CDR2 (germline): ENHRY, SYGVKD. This CDR3 spans 16 amino acids. The trim removed 6 bases at V and 3 bases at J, leaving 8 bases unmatched. The CDR3 here is CAIRGTGTSVYNEQFF. The CDR3 coding sequence is TGTGCCATCAGGGGAACCGGGACTAGCGTCTACAATGAGCAGTTCTTC.

This clone was recorded only once. The rearrangement uses TRBV7-2 and TRBJ1-1; 12 nucleotides agree with TRBD1. Trimming took 5 bases from V and 5 from J; bases not matched to a gene: 12. CDR1 SGHTA and CDR2 FQGNSA come from the germline V gene. The CDR3 loop spans 17 amino acids. The CDR3 reads CASSLGGDRGLGTEAFF. The CDR3, as DNA: TGTGCCAGCAGCCTCGGTGGGGACAGGGGGCTAGGGACTGAAGCTTTCTTT.